The sequence of this T cell receptor beta chain was determined in a study of blood T cells in healthy people across ages. As concerns this clonotype: Its antigen is not identified.

Using a J-beta primer mix together with a sample-barcoded 5' primer, a second PCR was run for about 6 to 11 cycles. There were at least 3 million CDR3-containing paired-end reads obtained from each sample. TCRdb itself ran the 5' RACE reads through MiXCR, one entry per CDR3 protein. The table records about 780,000 distinct CDR3 sequences, about half of them present only once. Study-level points and caveats: CMV status of donors was unknown, possibly confounding expanded clonotype changes.

The sequence was collected from an elderly man in good health. Sequencing used blood.

CDR3 nucleotides: TGTGCCAGCAGTTTGGGGGACCTCCAAGAGACCCAGTACTTC. This gives the protein CASSLGDLQETQYF. V gene TRBV28 combines with J gene TRBJ2-5; D tentatively fits TRBD1 or TRBD2 (5 bases each). This CDR3 region has 14 residues. Trimming cost V 3 bases and J 1 base, with 9 bases left between them. Germline CDR1 is MDHEN and CDR2 is SYDVKM.